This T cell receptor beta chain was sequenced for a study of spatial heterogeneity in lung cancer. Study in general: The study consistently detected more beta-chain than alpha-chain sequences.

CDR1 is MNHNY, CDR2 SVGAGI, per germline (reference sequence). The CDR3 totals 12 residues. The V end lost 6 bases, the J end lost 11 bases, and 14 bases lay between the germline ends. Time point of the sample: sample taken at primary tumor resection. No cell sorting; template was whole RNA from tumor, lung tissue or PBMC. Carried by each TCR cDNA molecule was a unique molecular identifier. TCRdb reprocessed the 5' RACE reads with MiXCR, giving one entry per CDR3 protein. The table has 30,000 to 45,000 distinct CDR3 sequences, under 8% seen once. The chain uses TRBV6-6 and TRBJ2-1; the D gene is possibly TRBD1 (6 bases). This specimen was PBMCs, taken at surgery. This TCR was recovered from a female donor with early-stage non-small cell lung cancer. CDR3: CASRYIQGKQFF. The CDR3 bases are TGTGCCAGCAGATATATACAGGGAAAGCAGTTCTTC.